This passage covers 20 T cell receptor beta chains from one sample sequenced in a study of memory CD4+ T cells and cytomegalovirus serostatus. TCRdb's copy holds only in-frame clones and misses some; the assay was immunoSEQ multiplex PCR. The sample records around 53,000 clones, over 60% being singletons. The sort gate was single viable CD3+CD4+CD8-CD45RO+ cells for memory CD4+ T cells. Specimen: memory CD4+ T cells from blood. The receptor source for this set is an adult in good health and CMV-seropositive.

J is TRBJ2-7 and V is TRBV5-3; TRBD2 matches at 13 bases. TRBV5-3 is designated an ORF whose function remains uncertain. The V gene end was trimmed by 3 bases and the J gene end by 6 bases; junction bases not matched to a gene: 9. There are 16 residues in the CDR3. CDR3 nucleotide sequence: TGTGCCAGAAGCTCTCAACTAGCGGGGGGGCCAAGCGAGCAGTACTTC. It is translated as CARSSQLAGGPSEQYF.

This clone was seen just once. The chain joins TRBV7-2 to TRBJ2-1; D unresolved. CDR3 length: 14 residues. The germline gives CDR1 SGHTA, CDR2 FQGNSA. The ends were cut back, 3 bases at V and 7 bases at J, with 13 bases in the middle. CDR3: CASSLSGGPNEQFF. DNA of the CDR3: TGTGCCAGCAGCTTGTCAGGCGGTCCGAATGAGCAGTTCTTC.

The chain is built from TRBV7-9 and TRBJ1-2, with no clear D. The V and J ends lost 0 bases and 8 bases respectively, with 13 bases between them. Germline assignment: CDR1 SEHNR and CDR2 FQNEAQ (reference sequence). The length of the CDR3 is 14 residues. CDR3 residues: CASSLAYQPGGYTF. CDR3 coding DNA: TGTGCCAGCAGCTTAGCCTACCAACCCGGGGGCTACACCTTC.

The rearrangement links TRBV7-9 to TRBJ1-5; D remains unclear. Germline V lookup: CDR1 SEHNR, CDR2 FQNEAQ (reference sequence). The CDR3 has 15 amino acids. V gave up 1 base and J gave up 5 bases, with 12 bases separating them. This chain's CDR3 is CASSLGSAPHQPQHF. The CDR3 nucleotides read TGTGCCAGCAGCTTAGGATCGGCACCGCATCAGCCCCAGCATTTT.

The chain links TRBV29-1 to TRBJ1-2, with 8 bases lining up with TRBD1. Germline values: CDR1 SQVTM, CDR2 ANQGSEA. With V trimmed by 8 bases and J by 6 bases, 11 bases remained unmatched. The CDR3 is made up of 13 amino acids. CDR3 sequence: CSTDRGEKNGYTF. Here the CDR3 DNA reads TGCAGCACCGACAGGGGTGAGAAGAATGGCTACACCTTC.

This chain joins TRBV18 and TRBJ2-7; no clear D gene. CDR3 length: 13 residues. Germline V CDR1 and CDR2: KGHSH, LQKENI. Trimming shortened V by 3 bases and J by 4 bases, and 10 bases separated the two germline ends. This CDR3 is CASSPSPLYEQYF. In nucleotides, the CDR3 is TGTGCCAGCTCACCGTCTCCCCTTTACGAGCAGTACTTC.

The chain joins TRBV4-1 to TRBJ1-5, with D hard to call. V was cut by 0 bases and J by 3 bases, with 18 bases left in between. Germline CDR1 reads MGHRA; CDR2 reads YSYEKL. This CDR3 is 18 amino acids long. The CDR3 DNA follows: TGCGCCAGCAGCCAAGATCCAATTTTAGGACTGATCAATCAGCCCCAGCATTTT. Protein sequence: CASSQDPILGLINQPQHF.

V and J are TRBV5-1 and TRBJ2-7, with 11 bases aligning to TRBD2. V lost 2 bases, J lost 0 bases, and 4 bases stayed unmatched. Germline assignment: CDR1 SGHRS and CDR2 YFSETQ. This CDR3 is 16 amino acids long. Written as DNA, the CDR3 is TGCGCCAGCAGCTTCACTAGCGGGGGCTTCTCCTACGAGCAGTACTTC. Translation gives CASSFTSGGFSYEQYF.

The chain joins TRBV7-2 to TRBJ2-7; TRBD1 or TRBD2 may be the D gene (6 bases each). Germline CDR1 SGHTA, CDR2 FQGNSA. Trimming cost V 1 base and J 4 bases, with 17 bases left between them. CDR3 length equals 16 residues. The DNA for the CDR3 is TGTGCCAGCAGCTTAGGAGGGGGAGGTCGGACTTACGAGCAGTACTTC. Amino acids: CASSLGGGGRTYEQYF. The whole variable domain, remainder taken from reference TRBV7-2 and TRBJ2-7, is GAGVSQSPSNKVTEKGKDVELRCDPISGHTALYWYRQSLGQGLEFLIYFQGNSAPDKSGLPSDRFSAERTGGSVSTLTIQRTQQEDSAVYLCASSLGGGGRTYEQYFGPGTRLTVT.

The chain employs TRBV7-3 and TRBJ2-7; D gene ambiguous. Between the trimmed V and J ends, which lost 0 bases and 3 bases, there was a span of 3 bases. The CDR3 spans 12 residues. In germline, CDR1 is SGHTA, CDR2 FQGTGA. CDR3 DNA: TGTGCCAGCAGCTTAACTAGCTACGAGCAGTACTTC. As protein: CASSLTSYEQYF.

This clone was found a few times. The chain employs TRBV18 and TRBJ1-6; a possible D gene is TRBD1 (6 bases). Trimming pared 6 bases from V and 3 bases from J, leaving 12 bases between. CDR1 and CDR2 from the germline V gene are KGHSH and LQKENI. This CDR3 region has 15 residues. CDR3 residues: CASSRTADYNSPLHF. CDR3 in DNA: TGTGCCAGCTCCCGGACAGCAGACTATAATTCACCCCTCCACTTT.

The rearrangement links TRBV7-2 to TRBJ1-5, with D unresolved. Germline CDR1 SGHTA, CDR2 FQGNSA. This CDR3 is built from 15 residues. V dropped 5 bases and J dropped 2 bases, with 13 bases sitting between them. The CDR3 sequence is CASSLRREGNQPQHF. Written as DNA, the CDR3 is TGTGCCAGCAGCCTGAGGAGGGAAGGCAATCAGCCCCAGCATTTT. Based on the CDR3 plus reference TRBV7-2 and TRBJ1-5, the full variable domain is GAGVSQSPSNKVTEKGKDVELRCDPISGHTALYWYRQSLGQGLEFLIYFQGNSAPDKSGLPSDRFSAERTGGSVSTLTIQRTQQEDSAVYLCASSLRREGNQPQHFGDGTRLSIL.

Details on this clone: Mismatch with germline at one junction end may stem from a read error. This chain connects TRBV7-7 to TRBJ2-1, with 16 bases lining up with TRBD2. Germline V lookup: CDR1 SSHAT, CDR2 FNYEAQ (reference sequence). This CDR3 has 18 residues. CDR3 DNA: TGTGCTAGCAGCCCGGGACTAGCGGGAGGGGTGGTACACAATGAGCAGTTCTTC. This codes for CASSPGLAGGVVHNEQFF. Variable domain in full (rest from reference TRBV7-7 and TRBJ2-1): GAGVSQSPRYKVTKRGQDVTLRCDPISSHATLYWYQQALGQGPEFLTYFNYEAQPDKSGLPSDRFSAERPEGSISTLTIQRTEQRDSAMYRCASSPGLAGGVVHNEQFFGPGTRLTVL.

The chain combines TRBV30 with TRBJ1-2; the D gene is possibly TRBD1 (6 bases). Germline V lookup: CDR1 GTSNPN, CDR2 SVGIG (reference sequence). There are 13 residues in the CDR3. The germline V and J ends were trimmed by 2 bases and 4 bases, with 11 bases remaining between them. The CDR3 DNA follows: TGTGCCTGGAGTTACCCGGACAGCTATGGCTACACCTTC. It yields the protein CAWSYPDSYGYTF.

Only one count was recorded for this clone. Here the CDR3 DNA reads TGTGCCAGCAGCTTCGACAATGAGCAGTTCTTC. It is translated as CASSFDNEQFF. The chain employs TRBV7-9 and TRBJ2-1; D gene ambiguous. The germline V gene has CDR1 SEHNR and CDR2 FQNEAQ (reference sequence). The CDR3 length is 11 residues. Trimming removed 3 bases at V and 5 bases at J, with 2 bases between.

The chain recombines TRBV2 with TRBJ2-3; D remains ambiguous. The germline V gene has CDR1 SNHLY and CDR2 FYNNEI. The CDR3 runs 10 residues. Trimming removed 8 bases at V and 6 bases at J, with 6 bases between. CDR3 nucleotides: TGTGCCAGCGGGGTTGATACGCAGTATTTT. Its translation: CASGVDTQYF. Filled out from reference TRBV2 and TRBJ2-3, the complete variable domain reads EPEVTQTPSHQVTQMGQEVILRCVPISNHLYFYWYRQILGQKVEFLVSFYNNEISEKSEIFDDQFSVERPDGSNFTLKIRSTKLEDSAMYFCASGVDTQYFGPGTRLTVL.

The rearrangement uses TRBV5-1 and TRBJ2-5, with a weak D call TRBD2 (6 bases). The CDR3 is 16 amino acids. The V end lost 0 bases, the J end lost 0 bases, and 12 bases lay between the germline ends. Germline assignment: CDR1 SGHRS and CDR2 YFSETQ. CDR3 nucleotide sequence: TGCGCCAGCAGCTTGGTCGGGACTGAGTACCAAGAGACCCAGTACTTC. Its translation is CASSLVGTEYQETQYF.

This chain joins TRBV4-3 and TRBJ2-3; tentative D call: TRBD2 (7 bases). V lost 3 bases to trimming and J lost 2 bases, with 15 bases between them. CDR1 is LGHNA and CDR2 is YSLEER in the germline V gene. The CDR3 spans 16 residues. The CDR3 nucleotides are TGCGCCAGCAGCCACGAGGCGGGGGCCTTCACAGATACGCAGTATTTT. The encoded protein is CASSHEAGAFTDTQYF.

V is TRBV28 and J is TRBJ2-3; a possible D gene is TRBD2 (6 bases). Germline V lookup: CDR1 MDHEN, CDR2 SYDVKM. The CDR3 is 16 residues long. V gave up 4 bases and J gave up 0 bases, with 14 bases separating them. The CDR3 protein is CASSYWASESTDTQYF. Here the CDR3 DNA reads TGTGCCAGCAGTTATTGGGCTAGCGAGAGCACAGATACGCAGTATTTT.

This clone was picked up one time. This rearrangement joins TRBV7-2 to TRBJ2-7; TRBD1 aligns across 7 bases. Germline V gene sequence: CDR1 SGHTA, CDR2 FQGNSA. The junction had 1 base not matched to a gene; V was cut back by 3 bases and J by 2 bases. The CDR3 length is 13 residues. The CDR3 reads CASSFGQAYEQYF. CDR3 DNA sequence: TGTGCCAGCAGCTTCGGACAGGCCTACGAGCAGTACTTC.